Following are 20 T cell receptor beta chains from one sample sequenced in a study of low-dose radiotherapy and immunotherapy resistance in tumors. Time point noted: before trial treatment. TRAV- and TRBV-specific primers primed first-strand cDNA, covering alpha and beta chains. It was with a constant-region primer and a V-primer adapter that TCRs were amplified over around 18 PCR cycles. TCRdb redid the calling of the reads with MiXCR, one entry per CDR3 protein. This sample yields approximately 89,000 distinct CDR3 sequences, of which approximately 17% are seen a single time; 4.5% to 7.5% belongs to the top ten. The sample in question was PBMCs, obtained before treatment. Receptors originate from a male donor with prostate cancer.

This clonotype was seen more than once but under ten times. The chain links TRBV19 to TRBJ1-1, with D maybe TRBD1 (5 bases). Germline values: CDR1 LNHDA, CDR2 SQIVND (reference sequence). V shed 1 base and J shed 1 base, with 7 bases lying between them. This CDR3 region has 14 residues. CDR3 nucleotide sequence: TGTGCCAGTAGTATAGGACAGACGAACACTGAAGCTTTCTTT. Translated, it gives CASSIGQTNTEAFF. The variable domain in full, completed from reference TRBV19 and TRBJ1-1, reads DGGITQSPKYLFRKEGQNVTLSCEQNLNHDAMYWYRQDPGQGLRLIYYSQIVNDFQKGDIAEGYSVSREKKESFPLTVTSAQKNPTAFYLCASSIGQTNTEAFFGQGTRLTVV.

This clonotype was counted many times. This sequence joins TRBV19 and TRBJ1-5; D remains ambiguous. The CDR3 has 15 residues. Germline V CDR1 and CDR2: LNHDA, SQIVND (reference sequence). V lost 6 bases and J lost 3, with 15 bases in between. The CDR3 DNA follows: TGTGCCAGTAGCCTGTTGGGTCCTATCAATCAGCCCCAGCATTTT. It encodes CASSLLGPINQPQHF.

This clonotype was seen at least ten times. The CDR3: CASSTRDWRYEQYF. DNA for the CDR3: TGTGCCAGCAGCACCCGGGATTGGAGGTACGAGCAGTACTTC. V is TRBV27 and J is TRBJ2-7; D may be TRBD2 (5 bases). Looked up from germline, CDR1 is MNHEY and CDR2 is SMNVEV (reference sequence). Trimming shortened V by 6 bases and J by 4 bases, and 16 bases separated the two germline ends. The CDR3 is 14 residues long.

Many counts were recorded for this clonotype. This chain joins TRBV3-1 and TRBJ1-2, with 10 bases matching TRBD1. This CDR3 contains 15 residues. The V and J ends lost 0 bases and 3 bases, in that order; junction bases with no gene match: 1. The germline gives CDR1 LGHDT, CDR2 YNNKEL (reference sequence). CDR3 bases: TGTGCCAGCAGCCAAGAAGGGACAGGGGACTATGGCTACACCTTC. Protein product: CASSQEGTGDYGYTF.

The chain carries TRBV3-1 and TRBJ2-2; 9 nucleotides agree with TRBD2. Germline V gene data show CDR1 as LGHDT and CDR2 as YNNKEL (reference sequence). This CDR3 is built from 16 residues. Germline trimming cut 1 base from V and 8 bases from J; bases unmatched to any gene: 8. The CDR3 spells CASSQVGSGGQGELFF. In nucleotides, the CDR3 is TGTGCCAGCAGCCAAGTCGGTAGCGGGGGCCAGGGGGAGCTGTTTTTT.

There are many counts of this clonotype. The rearrangement links TRBV6-1 to TRBJ1-1, with D uncertain. V dropped 0 bases and J dropped 3 bases, with 11 bases sitting between them. In germline, CDR1 is MNHNS, CDR2 SASEGT. The length of the CDR3 is 15 residues. As DNA, the CDR3 is TGTGCCAGCAGTGAAGCGCCTGAGTCGTACACTGAAGCTTTCTTT. Translation gives CASSEAPESYTEAFF.

This clonotype was detected ten times or more. This chain joins TRBV6-5 and TRBJ1-2, with a possible D match to TRBD1 (6 bases). The CDR3 sequence is 15 residues long. Germline assignment: CDR1 MNHEY and CDR2 SVGAGI. Trimming pared 2 bases from V and 4 bases from J, leaving 14 bases between. The CDR3: CASSYARTALYGYTF. CDR3 nucleotide sequence: TGTGCCAGCAGTTACGCCCGGACAGCACTCTATGGCTACACCTTC.

This clonotype was counted many times. The chain has TRBV5-6 and TRBJ2-1; 12 nucleotides match TRBD2. The V segment lost 4 bases and the J segment 9 bases; nucleotides outside the gene matches: 11. This CDR3 has 16 residues. CDR1 and CDR2 (germline): SGHDT, YYEEEE. This chain's CDR3 is CASSPTSGGWVSEQFF. In DNA, the CDR3 is TGTGCCAGCAGCCCGACTAGCGGGGGTTGGGTCAGTGAGCAGTTCTTC.

This clonotype has a count of ten or more. The V call is TRBV7-2, the J call TRBJ2-4; 12 nucleotides align to TRBD1. The ends lost 4 bases at V and 0 bases at J; junction bases unmatched: 10. CDR1 is SGHTA and CDR2 is FQGNSA in the germline V gene. CDR3 length: 19 residues. The CDR3 DNA follows: TGTGCCAGCAGCTATCCGGGACAGGGGGCTTTAGGAGCCAAAAACATTCAGTACTTC. Amino acid sequence: CASSYPGQGALGAKNIQYF. Based on the CDR3 plus reference TRBV7-2 and TRBJ2-4, the full variable domain is GAGVSQSPSNKVTEKGKDVELRCDPISGHTALYWYRQSLGQGLEFLIYFQGNSAPDKSGLPSDRFSAERTGGSVSTLTIQRTQQEDSAVYLCASSYPGQGALGAKNIQYFGAGTRLSVL.

This sequence joins TRBV5-1 and TRBJ2-1; 10 nucleotides match TRBD1. This CDR3 is 14 amino acids long. V was clipped by 4 bases and J by 7 bases; unmatched bases: 5. Germline V CDR1 and CDR2: SGHRS, YFSETQ. The DNA of the CDR3 is TGCGCCAGCAGCCCGGACAGGGGGTTGAATGAGCAGTTCTTC. Its protein product is CASSPDRGLNEQFF.

There are many counts of this clonotype. The chain recombines TRBV5-1 with TRBJ1-1; D may be TRBD1 (5 bases). CDR3 length equals 15 residues. The germline gives CDR1 SGHRS, CDR2 YFSETQ. V lost 4 bases and J 4 bases, leaving 17 bases between the germline ends. The CDR3 coding sequence is TGCGCCAGCAGCGGAACCCTTGCCGGGGGCACTGAAGCTTTCTTT. This encodes CASSGTLAGGTEAFF.

This clonotype was detected many times. This sequence joins TRBV30 and TRBJ2-5; D unresolved. CDR1 and CDR2 from the germline V gene are GTSNPN and SVGIG (reference sequence). The CDR3 length is 12 residues. V gave up 2 bases and J gave up 4 bases, with 8 bases separating them. CDR3 DNA sequence: TGTGCCTGGAGTCAGATTGGAGAGACCCAGTACTTC. It is translated as CAWSQIGETQYF.

This clonotype was counted at least ten times. The rearrangement joins TRBV30 to TRBJ2-7; 8 bases map to TRBD1. The CDR3 length is 15 residues. J lost 7 bases, V lost 3 bases, and 14 bases had no gene match. Germline V CDR1 and CDR2: GTSNPN, SVGIG (reference sequence). The DNA of the CDR3 is TGTGCCTGGAGCAATGGACAGGGAAACTTCAGAGAGCAGTACTTC. Encoded protein: CAWSNGQGNFREQYF.

This clonotype was counted only a few times. A read error may produce the germline difference seen at one junction end. V gene TRBV3-1 combines with J gene TRBJ1-2; D is perhaps TRBD1 (5 bases). CDR3 length equals 12 residues. Germline CDR1 is LGHDT and CDR2 is YNNKEL (reference sequence). The CDR3 DNA reads as TGTACCAGCAGCCGACAGCTCTATGGCTACACCTTC. As protein: CTSSRQLYGYTF. The full variable domain, rest sourced from reference TRBV3-1 and TRBJ1-2, is DTAVSQTPKYLVTQMGNDKSIKCEQNLGHDTMYWYKQDSKKFLKIMFSYNNKELIINETVPNRFSPKSPDKAHLNLHINSLELGDSAVYFCTSSRQLYGYTFGSGTRLTVV.

The genes are TRBV5-4 and TRBJ2-7; D perhaps matches TRBD1 (5 bases). V lost 3 bases and J lost 5, with 12 bases in between. Germline CDR1 is SGHNT and CDR2 is YYREEE (reference sequence). The CDR3 is 13 residues long. The CDR3 DNA follows: TGTGCCAGCAGCTCGGACACGTGGAACGAGCAGTACTTC. This encodes CASSSDTWNEQYF.

This clonotype was seen ten or more times. The chain is built from TRBV2 and TRBJ2-4; D is perhaps TRBD1 (5 bases). The CDR3 contains 15 residues. The V and J ends lost 4 bases and 3 bases respectively, with 13 bases between them. Germline assignment: CDR1 SNHLY and CDR2 FYNNEI. The CDR3 sequence: CASSAKGIFKNIQYF. CDR3 nucleotides: TGTGCCAGCAGTGCTAAGGGGATCTTCAAAAACATTCAGTACTTC. Drawing the rest from reference TRBV2 and TRBJ2-4, the complete variable domain is EPEVTQTPSHQVTQMGQEVILRCVPISNHLYFYWYRQILGQKVEFLVSFYNNEISEKSEIFDDQFSVERPDGSNFTLKIRSTKLEDSAMYFCASSAKGIFKNIQYFGAGTRLSVL.

This clonotype was seen at least ten times. The chain couples TRBV6-4 to TRBJ2-3, with no clear D. Germline CDR1 and CDR2: MRHNA and SNTAGT. V lost 7 bases, J lost 0 bases, and 8 bases lay in between. This CDR3 is built from 13 residues. The CDR3: CASTGMSTDTQYF. The CDR3 bases are TGTGCCAGCACGGGTATGAGCACAGATACGCAGTATTTT.

This clonotype occurred a few times. This sequence joins TRBV19 and TRBJ2-3, with D unclear. The CDR3 extends over 12 amino acids. Deletions cut 6 bases from V and 0 bases from J, with 4 bases between. CDR1 and CDR2 (germline): LNHDA, SQIVND (reference sequence). The CDR3 region is CASRASTDTQYF. In DNA form, the CDR3 reads TGTGCCAGTAGGGCCAGCACAGATACGCAGTATTTT.

At least ten counts were recorded for this clonotype. This chain connects TRBV10-3 to TRBJ2-5; D gene uncertain. Trimming pared 6 bases from V and 0 bases from J, leaving 2 bases between. In germline, CDR1 is ENHRY, CDR2 SYGVKD. The CDR3 sequence is 11 residues long. The CDR3 region is CAISHQETQYF. The CDR3 DNA sequence: TGTGCCATCAGCCACCAAGAGACCCAGTACTTC.

A word on this clonotype: Only one base separates this from a far larger clonotype, so it likely reflects a read error. The chain uses TRBV9 and TRBJ1-1, with D unresolved. Trimming removed 0 bases at V and 4 bases at J, with 4 bases between. The germline CDR1 and CDR2 sequences are SGDLS and YYNGEE. The CDR3 length is 12 residues. The CDR3 nucleotides read TGTGCCAGCAGCGTAGGGATCACTGAAGCTTTCTTT. Protein sequence: CASSVGITEAFF.